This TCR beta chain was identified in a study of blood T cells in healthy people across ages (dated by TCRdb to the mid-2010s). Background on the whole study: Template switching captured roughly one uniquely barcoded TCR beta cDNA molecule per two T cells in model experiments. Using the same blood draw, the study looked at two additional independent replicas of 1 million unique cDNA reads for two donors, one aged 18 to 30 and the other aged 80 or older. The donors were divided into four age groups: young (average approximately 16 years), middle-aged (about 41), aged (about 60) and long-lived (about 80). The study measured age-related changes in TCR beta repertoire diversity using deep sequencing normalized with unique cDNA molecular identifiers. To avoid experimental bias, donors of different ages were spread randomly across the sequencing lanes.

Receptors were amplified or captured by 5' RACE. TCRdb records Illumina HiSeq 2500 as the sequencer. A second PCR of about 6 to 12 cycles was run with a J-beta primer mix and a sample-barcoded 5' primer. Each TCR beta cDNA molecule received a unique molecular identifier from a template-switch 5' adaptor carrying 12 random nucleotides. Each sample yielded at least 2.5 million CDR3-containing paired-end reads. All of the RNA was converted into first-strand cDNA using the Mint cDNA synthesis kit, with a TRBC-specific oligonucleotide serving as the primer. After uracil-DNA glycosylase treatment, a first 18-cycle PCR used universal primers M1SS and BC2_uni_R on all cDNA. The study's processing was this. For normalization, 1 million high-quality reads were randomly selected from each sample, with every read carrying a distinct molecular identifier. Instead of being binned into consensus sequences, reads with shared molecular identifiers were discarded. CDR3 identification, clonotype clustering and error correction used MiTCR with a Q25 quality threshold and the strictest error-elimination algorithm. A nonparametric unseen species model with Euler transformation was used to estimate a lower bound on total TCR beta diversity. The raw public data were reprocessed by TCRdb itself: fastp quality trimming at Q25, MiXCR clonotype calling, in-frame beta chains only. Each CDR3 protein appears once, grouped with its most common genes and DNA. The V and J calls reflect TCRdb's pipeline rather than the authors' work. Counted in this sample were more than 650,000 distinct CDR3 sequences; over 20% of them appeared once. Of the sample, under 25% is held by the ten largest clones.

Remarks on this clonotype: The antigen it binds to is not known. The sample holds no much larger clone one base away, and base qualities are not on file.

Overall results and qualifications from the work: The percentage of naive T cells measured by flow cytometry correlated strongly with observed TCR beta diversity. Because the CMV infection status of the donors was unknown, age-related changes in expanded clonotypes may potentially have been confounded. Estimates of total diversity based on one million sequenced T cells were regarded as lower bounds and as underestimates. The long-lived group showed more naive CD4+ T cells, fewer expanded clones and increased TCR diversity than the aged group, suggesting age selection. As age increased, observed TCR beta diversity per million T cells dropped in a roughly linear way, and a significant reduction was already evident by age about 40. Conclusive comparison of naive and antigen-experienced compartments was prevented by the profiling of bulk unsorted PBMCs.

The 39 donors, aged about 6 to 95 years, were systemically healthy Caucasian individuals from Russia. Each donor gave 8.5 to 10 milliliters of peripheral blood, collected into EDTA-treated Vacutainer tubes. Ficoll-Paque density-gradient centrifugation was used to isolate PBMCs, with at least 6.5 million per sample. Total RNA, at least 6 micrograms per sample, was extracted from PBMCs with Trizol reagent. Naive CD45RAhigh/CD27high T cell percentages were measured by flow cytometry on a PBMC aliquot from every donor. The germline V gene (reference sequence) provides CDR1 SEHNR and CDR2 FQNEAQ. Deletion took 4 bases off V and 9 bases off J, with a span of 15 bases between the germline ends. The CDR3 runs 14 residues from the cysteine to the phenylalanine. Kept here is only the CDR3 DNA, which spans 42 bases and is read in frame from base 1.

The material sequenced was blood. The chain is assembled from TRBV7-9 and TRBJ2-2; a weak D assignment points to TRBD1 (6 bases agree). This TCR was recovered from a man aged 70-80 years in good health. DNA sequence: TGTGCCAGCAGCTCCCACCCTCAGGGGTGGGAGCTGTTTTTT. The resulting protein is CASSSHPQGWELFF.